These 32 T cell receptor beta chains were sequenced from one sample in a study of human T cells and chemical hapten exposure. Using its own MiXCR run on the RACE reads, TCRdb lists one record per CDR3 protein. Of some 360,000 distinct CDR3 sequences listed, 5.1% are singletons. Indicated time point: pre-sensitization, week 0. Treatment noted: therapeutic diphenylcyclopropenone sensitization with weekly scalp DPC. The source material was whole blood, sampled in connection with sensitization to the hapten diphenylcyclopropenone (DPC). The receptors originated from a woman in her 50s with alopecia areata. Some clones in this sample may be carry-over from other donors' samples.

The chain couples TRBV10-3 to TRBJ2-3, with 7 bases lining up with TRBD2. Germline CDR1 ENHRY, CDR2 SYGVKD. V trimming: 3 bases; J trimming: 1 base; junction bases outside the gene matches: 1. The CDR3 covers 14 residues. The CDR3 DNA reads as TGTGCCATCAGTGACGCGGGGGGCACAGATACGCAGTATTTT. Amino acids: CAISDAGGTDTQYF.

The J gene is TRBJ1-2, the V gene TRBV10-3; D is undetermined. Germline V gene data show CDR1 as ENHRY and CDR2 as SYGVKD. The CDR3 length is 12 residues. V dropped 8 bases and J dropped 8 bases, with 15 bases sitting between them. CDR3 nucleotides: TGTGCCATCCTTGGGCAAACAGCCGGCTACACCTTC. This encodes CAILGQTAGYTF.

This clonotype has more than one count but fewer than ten. The chain is built from TRBV27 and TRBJ2-7, with D maybe TRBD1 (6 bases). Trimming cost V 3 bases and J 5 bases, with 14 bases left between them. In germline, CDR1 is MNHEY, CDR2 SMNVEV (reference sequence). There are 14 residues in the CDR3. The CDR3 loop is CASSLGPAGDEQYF. Written as DNA, the CDR3 is TGTGCCAGCAGTTTGGGCCCAGCAGGGGACGAGCAGTACTTC.

This clonotype was counted many times. The V gene is TRBV18, the J gene TRBJ2-2; the D is unclear. The CDR3 has 14 residues. Germline V gene data show CDR1 as KGHSH and CDR2 as LQKENI. The V end lost 3 bases, the J end lost 1 base, and 6 bases lay between the germline ends. The CDR3: CASSPERNTGELFF. In DNA, the CDR3 is TGTGCCAGCTCACCGGAAAGGAACACCGGGGAGCTGTTTTTT.

This clonotype was seen many times. The chain employs TRBV5-1 and TRBJ1-6; 10 bases fit TRBD1. With 1 base clipped from V and 4 bases from J, the junction kept 8 bases outside the gene matches. The CDR3 is 18 residues long. Germline V gene lookup returns CDR1 SGHRS and CDR2 YFSETQ. The chain's CDR3 is CASSLLFGTGEYNSPLHF. The CDR3 bases are TGCGCCAGCAGCTTGCTATTTGGGACAGGGGAGTATAATTCACCCCTCCACTTT. Based on the CDR3 plus reference TRBV5-1 and TRBJ1-6, the full variable domain is KAGVTQTPRYLIKTRGQQVTLSCSPISGHRSVSWYQQTPGQGLQFLFEYFSETQRNKGNFPGRFSGRQFSNSRSEMNVSTLELGDSALYLCASSLLFGTGEYNSPLHFGNGTRLTVT.

This clonotype was seen a few times. V and J are TRBV10-3 and TRBJ1-3; D is undetermined. V was shortened by 10 bases and J by 3 bases, with 7 bases between the two germline ends. Germline V gives CDR1 ENHRY, CDR2 SYGVKD. The CDR3 sequence is 11 residues long. The CDR3 DNA reads TGTGCCACTTTATATGGAAACACCATATATTTT. Encoded protein: CATLYGNTIYF.

The sample holds many counts of this clonotype. This chain uses TRBV13 with TRBJ1-3; D not resolved. CDR3 length: 15 residues. The germline V gene encodes CDR1 PRHDT and CDR2 FYEKMQ (reference sequence). V was pared by 7 bases and J by 4 bases, with 17 bases between. The CDR3 nucleotides are TGTGCCAGCACTTTAGGAGGGCTGGGGGGAAACACCATATATTTT. Amino acids: CASTLGGLGGNTIYF.

Ten or more counts support this clonotype. The chain has TRBV7-2 and TRBJ2-5; 9 positions match TRBD2. There are 15 residues in the CDR3. In germline, CDR1 is SGHTA, CDR2 FQGNSA. V shed 1 base, J shed 4 bases, and the junction held 4 bases outside the gene matches. The CDR3, as DNA: TGTGCCAGCAGCTTAGTAGCGGGAGCGGCAGAGACCCAGTACTTC. Translation: CASSLVAGAAETQYF.

This clonotype has at least ten counts. The CDR3 protein is CSVDEGSANEQFF. The DNA of the CDR3 is TGCAGCGTTGATGAGGGGTCGGCGAATGAGCAGTTCTTC. The chain has TRBV29-1 and TRBJ2-1, with D perhaps given as TRBD1 or TRBD2 (5 bases each). Germline assignment: CDR1 SQVTM and CDR2 ANQGSEA. This CDR3 has 13 amino acids. V lost 3 bases, J lost 7 bases, and 13 bases lay in between.

This clonotype has a count of ten or more. The genes are TRBV7-9 and TRBJ2-1; D is possibly TRBD2 (6 bases). This CDR3 has 13 amino acids. The ends were cut back, 0 bases at V and 9 bases at J, with 9 bases in the middle. The germline V gene encodes CDR1 SEHNR and CDR2 FQNEAQ (reference sequence). DNA of the CDR3: TGTGCCAGCAGCTTAGCGGGAGGCACTGAGCAGTTCTTC. It codes for CASSLAGGTEQFF.

This clonotype was recorded a few times. This sequence joins TRBV2 and TRBJ2-1; 9 nucleotides line up with TRBD2. The CDR3 is 15 amino acids. Germline V gene sequence: CDR1 SNHLY, CDR2 FYNNEI. Trimming took 0 bases from V and 9 from J; bases not matched to a gene: 6. The CDR3 nucleotides are TGTGCCAGCAGTGAAGCGGGACTAGCAGCTAGTGAGCAGTTCTTC. Its protein is CASSEAGLAASEQFF.

This clonotype was detected many times. This chain links TRBV28 with TRBJ2-3; D unclear. CDR3 length: 11 amino acids. Germline-derived CDR1 and CDR2 are MDHEN and SYDVKM. Between the trimmed V and J ends, which lost 5 bases and 3 bases, there was a span of 3 bases. CDR3 in DNA: TGTGCCAGCAGTAAAACAGATACGCAGTATTTT. Its translation is CASSKTDTQYF.

This clonotype showed up just a few times. This rearrangement joins TRBV6-2 or TRBV6-3 to TRBJ1-2; D not certain. The CDR3 is 13 amino acids. V lost 5 bases to trimming and J lost 3 bases, with 10 bases between them. The V gene's germline CDR1 is MNHEY and CDR2 SVGEGT. The CDR3 sequence: CASSPPADYGYTF. The CDR3 DNA reads as TGTGCCAGCAGTCCCCCCGCAGACTATGGCTACACCTTC.

This clonotype was observed many times. The CDR3 reads CATSRGGNTDTQYF. In DNA form, the CDR3 reads TGTGCCACCTCCAGGGGCGGGAACACAGATACGCAGTATTTT. The chain employs TRBV24-1 and TRBJ2-3, with D perhaps TRBD1 or TRBD2 (6 bases each). The V end lost 9 bases, the J end lost 2 bases, and 14 bases lay between the germline ends. Per the germline V gene, CDR1 is KGHDR and CDR2 is SFDVKD. CDR3 length: 14 amino acids.

This clonotype came up many times. V is TRBV7-6 and J is TRBJ2-7; D is tentatively TRBD1 or TRBD2 (5 bases each). CDR3 length: 15 amino acids. With 5 bases removed from V and 1 base from J, the gap between germline ends came to 15 bases. Per the germline V gene, CDR1 is SGHVS and CDR2 is FNYEAQ. For the CDR3, the DNA is TGTGCCAGCAGCAAGAGGGACCGAAGTTCCTACGAGCAGTACTTC. This sequence encodes CASSKRDRSSYEQYF. Drawing the rest from reference TRBV7-6 and TRBJ2-7, the complete variable domain is GAGVSQSPRYKVTKRGQDVALRCDPISGHVSLYWYRQALGQGPEFLTYFNYEAQQDKSGLPNDRFSAERPEGSISTLTIQRTEQRDSAMYRCASSKRDRSSYEQYFGPGTRLTVT.

V usage is TRBV6-5 and J usage is TRBJ2-1; 9 nucleotides align to TRBD1. The germline gives CDR1 MNHEY, CDR2 SVGAGI. The CDR3 is made up of 12 amino acids. Unmatched junction bases numbered 8, after V lost 6 bases and J lost 14 bases. The CDR3 nucleotides are TGTGCCAGCAGACGAAGGACAGGGGAGGAGTTCTTC. Translated, it gives CASRRRTGEEFF.

In its sample, this clonotype was seen many times. This chain connects TRBV24-1 to TRBJ2-2; tentative D call: TRBD2 (5 bases). CDR1 is KGHDR, CDR2 SFDVKD, per germline. V shed 1 base and J shed 2 bases, with 10 bases lying between them. There are 16 residues in the CDR3. For the CDR3, the DNA is TGTGCCACCAGTGATTTCTCCAGCGGAAACACCGGGGAGCTGTTTTTT. This encodes CATSDFSSGNTGELFF.

This clonotype was observed a few times. V gene TRBV27 combines with J gene TRBJ2-7; possible D gene TRBD1, 6 bases. This CDR3 has 16 amino acids. Trimming stripped 5 bases from V and 2 bases from J, with 19 bases between. Germline V gene lookup returns CDR1 MNHEY and CDR2 SMNVEV (reference sequence). The CDR3 nucleotides read TGTGCCAGCAGTCCGCAATTGGGGGCGTATACCTACGAGCAGTACTTC. It translates to CASSPQLGAYTYEQYF.

The chain combines TRBV20-1 with TRBJ1-6; tentatively, D is TRBD1 (5 bases). This CDR3 has 17 amino acids. Trimming pared 6 bases from V and 5 bases from J, leaving 23 bases between. In germline, CDR1 is DFQATT, CDR2 SNEGSKA (reference sequence). The CDR3 loop reads CSAPGTPHQNDNSPLHF. In DNA, the CDR3 is TGCAGTGCCCCCGGGACCCCTCACCAAAACGATAATTCACCCCTCCACTTT.

Many counts were recorded for this clonotype. This chain links TRBV7-9 with TRBJ2-3, with D perhaps being TRBD1 or TRBD2 (5 bases each). The CDR3 has 16 residues. The germline CDR1 and CDR2 sequences are SEHNR and FQNEAQ (reference sequence). The germline V and J ends were trimmed by 0 bases and 1 base, with 11 bases remaining between them. The CDR3 loop is CASSLAGTERTDTQYF. The DNA for the CDR3 is TGTGCCAGCAGCTTAGCCGGGACGGAACGCACAGATACGCAGTATTTT.

Only a few counts were recorded for this clonotype. The chain has TRBV18 and TRBJ1-1, with a weak D call TRBD1 (5 bases). V was shortened by 3 bases and J by 7 bases, with 18 bases between the two germline ends. This CDR3 contains 15 residues. Per germline, CDR1 KGHSH and CDR2 LQKENI. The CDR3 region has the DNA TGTGCCAGCTCACCCACGCAGAGACAGATAGGTGAAGCTTTCTTT. This gives the protein CASSPTQRQIGEAFF.

The chain uses TRBV20-1 and TRBJ1-5; D unresolved. CDR3 length: 15 residues. Germline CDR1 is DFQATT and CDR2 is SNEGSKA (reference sequence). The germline V and J ends were trimmed by 2 bases and 4 bases, with 15 bases remaining between them. CDR3 bases: TGCAGTGCTAGAAGGGATGCTATCGATAATCAGCCCCAGCATTTT. This translates into CSARRDAIDNQPQHF.

This clonotype was seen repeatedly, ten times or more. The CDR3 nucleotides are TGTGCCAGCAGCTTATACCAGCAAGAGACCCAGTACTTC. Encoded protein: CASSLYQQETQYF. The V call is TRBV7-9, the J call TRBJ2-5, with D unresolved. CDR1 is SEHNR and CDR2 is FQNEAQ in the germline V gene (reference sequence). The CDR3 totals 13 residues. V was pared by 2 bases and J by 2 bases, with 6 bases between.

This clonotype was seen repeatedly, ten times or more. CDR3 amino acids: CASSLSRFGEKLFF. In DNA, the CDR3 is TGTGCCAGCAGTCTCTCCAGGTTTGGTGAAAAACTGTTTTTT. The rearrangement joins TRBV7-9 to TRBJ1-4, with D unresolved. With 6 bases removed from V and 7 bases from J, the gap between germline ends came to 15 bases. This CDR3 contains 14 residues. Germline V gene data show CDR1 as SEHNR and CDR2 as FQNEAQ (reference sequence).

This sequence joins TRBV20-1 and TRBJ2-1; 12 bases map to TRBD2. Germline V gives CDR1 DFQATT, CDR2 SNEGSKA (reference sequence). V lost 5 bases, J lost 4 bases, and 3 bases stayed unmatched. The CDR3 is 14 amino acids. The CDR3 DNA is TGCAGTGCTCATGGACTAGCGGGGTACAATGAGCAGTTCTTC. Its protein product is CSAHGLAGYNEQFF.

This clonotype was seen repeatedly, ten times or more. The chain joins TRBV4-2 to TRBJ1-4; D might be TRBD1 (5 bases). The CDR3 covers 16 residues. The ends were cut back, 0 bases at V and 0 bases at J, with 8 bases in the middle. CDR1 and CDR2 from the germline V gene are LGHNA and YNFKEQ. The CDR3 nucleotides are TGTGCCAGCAGCCAAGAACCAGGGTCAACTAATGAAAAACTGTTTTTT. Translation: CASSQEPGSTNEKLFF.

This clonotype was found many times. V gene TRBV12-3 or TRBV12-4 combines with J gene TRBJ2-1, with 13 positions matching TRBD2. The length of the CDR3 is 15 residues. After removal of 8 bases from V and 6 bases from J, the junction contained 7 bases not matched to a gene. The CDR3 DNA sequence: TGTGCCAGCGCCGGACTAGCGGGAGCTGGCAATGAGCAGTTCTTC. It codes for CASAGLAGAGNEQFF.

This clonotype was counted at least ten times. The J gene is TRBJ2-1, the V gene TRBV30, with 7 bases identical to TRBD2. Per germline, CDR1 GTSNPN and CDR2 SVGIG (reference sequence). Trimming at V came to 0 bases and at J to 12 bases, leaving 2 bases not matched to a gene. The CDR3 is 11 residues long. CDR3 sequence (DNA): TGTGCCTGGAGTGTCTCTAGCGGGCAGTTCTTC. Its protein is CAWSVSSGQFF.

This chain links TRBV10-2 with TRBJ2-5; 9 positions agree with TRBD2. This CDR3 has 14 residues. V lost 0 bases and J lost 7; bases outside the gene matches: 3. Germline-derived CDR1 and CDR2 are WSHSY and SAAADI. CDR3 nucleotide sequence: TGCGCCAGCAGTGAGTCGGGACTAGCCAGGACCCAGTACTTC. Its protein product is CASSESGLARTQYF.

In its sample, this clonotype was seen many times. The gene calls are TRBV4-2 and TRBJ2-7; TRBD2 agrees at 9 bases. The germline gives CDR1 LGHNA, CDR2 YNFKEQ. The CDR3 consists of 14 residues. Unmatched junction bases numbered 6, after V lost 4 bases and J lost 5 bases. As DNA, the CDR3 is TGTGCCAGCAGCCGTGAGCGGGGGGTGAACGAGCAGTACTTC. This gives the protein CASSRERGVNEQYF.

CDR3 sequence reads: CASSSAGLGNTEAFF. CDR3 nucleotides: TGTGCCAGCAGCTCGGCGGGGTTAGGGAACACTGAAGCTTTCTTT. This chain links TRBV3-1 with TRBJ1-1; D gene unclear. V lost 5 bases and J lost 1, with 14 bases in between. This CDR3 region has 15 residues. Germline V gene lookup returns CDR1 LGHDT and CDR2 YNNKEL (reference sequence).

This clonotype appeared many times. The chain joins TRBV5-1 to TRBJ2-2; D call uncertain. The ends were cut back, 5 bases at V and 7 bases at J, with 12 bases in the middle. The CDR3 sequence is 13 residues long. CDR1 is SGHRS, CDR2 YFSETQ, per germline. CDR3 bases: TGCGCCAGCAGTGGGCTAGGCGACGGGGAGCTGTTTTTT. Encoded protein: CASSGLGDGELFF.